The 6 T cell receptor beta chains in this list originate from one sample, sequenced in a study of CD8 T cell repertoires and HIV-1 epitope variants. Using immunoSEQ multiplex PCR, the repertoire was profiled, and TCRdb retains in-frame clones only, with some absent. This table holds roughly 5,000 clones, approximately 65% found once. Antigens for these TCRs are unknown. Sequenced material: cultured CD8+ T cells derived from PBMCs. Every receptor here comes from a male donor with HIV.

The chain couples TRBV18 to TRBJ2-1; possibly TRBD1 for D (5 bases). This CDR3 is 16 amino acids long. V gave up 3 bases and J gave up 4 bases, with 16 bases separating them. Germline V gene sequence: CDR1 KGHSH, CDR2 LQKENI. The CDR3 region has the DNA TGTGCCAGCTCACCGGACAAGGGCCCACAATACAATGAGCAGTTCTTC. This codes for CASSPDKGPQYNEQFF.

V usage is TRBV7-6 and J usage is TRBJ2-3; D is perhaps TRBD2 (6 bases). The germline V gene has CDR1 SGHVS and CDR2 FNYEAQ. The CDR3 runs to 15 residues. V was cut by 0 bases and J by 6 bases, with 13 bases left in between. CDR3 region: CASSLAPRAGDTQYF. The CDR3 coding sequence is TGTGCCAGCAGCTTAGCCCCCCGAGCGGGCGATACGCAGTATTTT.

The chain recombines TRBV28 with TRBJ1-1, with D tentatively TRBD1 (5 bases). CDR1 is MDHEN, CDR2 SYDVKM, per germline. The CDR3 has 14 amino acids. Trimming stripped 7 bases from V and 8 bases from J, with 20 bases between. In DNA form, the CDR3 reads TGTGCCAGCACCCCTGGGGCACGGGTGCCCGAAGCTTTCTTT. Amino acids: CASTPGARVPEAFF.

The table lists this clone with a few counts. V and J are TRBV29-1 and TRBJ1-2, with 8 bases lining up with TRBD1. The length of the CDR3 is 15 residues. Germline V lookup: CDR1 SQVTM, CDR2 ANQGSEA. The trim removed 6 bases at V and 3 bases at J, leaving 12 bases unmatched. Here the CDR3 DNA reads TGCAGCGTCCATGAAACCGGGACAGGAGACTATGGCTACACCTTC. Its translation: CSVHETGTGDYGYTF.

This clone was counted between two and nine times. The rearrangement joins TRBV19 to TRBJ1-2; D may be TRBD1 (6 bases). V lost 0 bases and J 8 bases, leaving 10 bases between the germline ends. The germline CDR1 and CDR2 sequences are LNHDA and SQIVND (reference sequence). The CDR3 is 13 residues long. In DNA, the CDR3 is TGTGCCAGTAGTATAGATCACAGGGCCGGCTACACCTTC. Amino acid sequence: CASSIDHRAGYTF.

The gene calls are TRBV6-5 and TRBJ2-1; D tentatively reads TRBD1 or TRBD2 (6 bases each). The CDR3 spans 11 residues. The ends were cut back, 5 bases at V and 9 bases at J, with 8 bases in the middle. Per the germline V gene, CDR1 is MNHEY and CDR2 is SVGAGI. CDR3 residues: CASSEGGEQFF. The DNA for the CDR3 is TGTGCCAGCAGTGAGGGGGGTGAGCAGTTCTTC.